This note documents a single TCR beta chain sequence. Primers: 60 Vbeta forward and 13 Jbeta reverse. How the authors handled the data: Later work found 65 million to 90 million unique TCR beta chains, with 9 million to 13 million shared. Assay used: immunoSEQ multiplex PCR; TCRdb lists only in-frame clones, some missing. That table furnishes V, J and clone size, whereas the DNA furnished D and trimming. The table has roughly 150,000 clones, roughly 80% seen once. This sample is part of a study of cytomegalovirus exposure and HLA in healthy donors. This CDR3 has 13 amino acids. Looked up from germline, CDR1 is SQVTM and CDR2 is ANQGSEA. The germline V and J ends were trimmed by 6 bases and 4 bases, with 15 bases remaining between them. When sampled, the donors appeared nominally healthy, though they likely had unrecorded immune exposures.

V gene TRBV29-1 combines with J gene TRBJ1-1, with D tentatively TRBD1 (6 bases). Specimen: PBMCs. This TCR was sampled from a woman aged 35 to 49 in good health and CMV-seronegative. The CDR3 loop reads CSVHQGLRTEAFF. For the CDR3, the DNA is TGCAGCGTCCACCAGGGGTTACGCACTGAAGCTTTCTTT.